This T cell receptor (beta chain) was recorded in a study of T cell responses to AZD1222 COVID-19 vaccine. Looking at the study overall: Second-dose schedules of about 4 or about 12 weeks were combined. Broader study findings: Seropositive status at baseline applied to only 6 or 7 AZD1222 recipients. All repertoire sampling was performed exclusively after the peak T cell response. Dominant at 160-218 and 743-854, vaccine-associated CD4 TCRs also spanned spike.

Data came from immunoSEQ multiplex PCR; TCRdb stores just in-frame clones and leaves some out. The table lists about 59,000 clones, approximately 80% of them singletons. The CDR3 consists of 17 residues. Trimming cost V 3 bases and J 4 bases; bases outside gene matches: 8. Germline CDR1 reads MGHDK; CDR2 reads SYGVNS. As concerns this clone: Its cognate antigen is unknown.

The chain links TRBV25-1 to TRBJ2-1; 11 bases match TRBD2. The clonotype originates from an adult in good health. Sequenced material: peripheral blood, taken on day 0 of AZD1222 vaccination. The CDR3 sequence: CASSDLAGGPVYNEQFF. In DNA form, the CDR3 reads TGTGCCAGCAGTGACTTAGCGGGAGGGCCGGTATACAATGAGCAGTTCTTC.